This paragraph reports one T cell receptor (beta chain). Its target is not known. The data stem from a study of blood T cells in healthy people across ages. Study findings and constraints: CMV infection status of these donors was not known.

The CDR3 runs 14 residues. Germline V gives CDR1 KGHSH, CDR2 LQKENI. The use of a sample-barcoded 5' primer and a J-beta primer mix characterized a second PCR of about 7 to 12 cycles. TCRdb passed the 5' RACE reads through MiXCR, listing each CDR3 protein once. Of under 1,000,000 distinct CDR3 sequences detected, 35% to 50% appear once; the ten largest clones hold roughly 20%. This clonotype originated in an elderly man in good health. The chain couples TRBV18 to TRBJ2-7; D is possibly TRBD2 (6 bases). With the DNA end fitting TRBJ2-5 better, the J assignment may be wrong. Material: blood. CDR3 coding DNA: TGTGCCAGCTCACCAAATCGGGGAGGAGAGACCCAGTACTTC. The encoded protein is CASSPNRGGETQYF.